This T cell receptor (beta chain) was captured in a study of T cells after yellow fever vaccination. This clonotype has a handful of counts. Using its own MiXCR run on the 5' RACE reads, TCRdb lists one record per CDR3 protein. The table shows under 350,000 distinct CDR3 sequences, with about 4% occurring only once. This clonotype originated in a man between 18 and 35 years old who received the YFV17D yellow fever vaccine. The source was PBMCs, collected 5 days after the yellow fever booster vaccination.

The CDR3 DNA reads TGTGCCAGCTCACCCGTGGGGGAGACCCAGTACTTC. This sequence encodes CASSPVGETQYF. This chain uses TRBV18 with TRBJ2-5; D unclear. Germline loops: CDR1 KGHSH, CDR2 LQKENI. The CDR3 length is 12 residues. The V end was cut by 3 bases, the J end by 5 bases, with 7 bases between. The variable domain in full, completed from reference TRBV18 and TRBJ2-5, reads NAGVMQNPRHLVRRRGQEARLRCSPMKGHSHVYWYRQLPEEGLKFMVYLQKENIIDESGMPKERFSAEFPKEGPSILRIQQVVRGDSAAYFCASSPVGETQYFGPGTRLLVL.